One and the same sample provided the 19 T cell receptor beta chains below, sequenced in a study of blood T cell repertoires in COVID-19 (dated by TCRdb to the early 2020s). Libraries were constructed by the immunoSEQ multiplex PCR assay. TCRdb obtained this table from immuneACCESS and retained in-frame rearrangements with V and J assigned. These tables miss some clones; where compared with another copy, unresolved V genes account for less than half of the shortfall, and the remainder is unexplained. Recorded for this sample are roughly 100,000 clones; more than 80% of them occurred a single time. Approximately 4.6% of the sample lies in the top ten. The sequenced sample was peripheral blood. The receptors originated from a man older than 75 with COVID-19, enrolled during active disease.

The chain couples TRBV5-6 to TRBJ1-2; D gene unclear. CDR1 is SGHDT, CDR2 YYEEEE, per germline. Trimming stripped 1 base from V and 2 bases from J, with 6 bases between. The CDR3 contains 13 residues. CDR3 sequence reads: CASSLIRNYGYTF. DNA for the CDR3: TGTGCCAGCAGCTTGATCAGGAACTATGGCTACACCTTC.

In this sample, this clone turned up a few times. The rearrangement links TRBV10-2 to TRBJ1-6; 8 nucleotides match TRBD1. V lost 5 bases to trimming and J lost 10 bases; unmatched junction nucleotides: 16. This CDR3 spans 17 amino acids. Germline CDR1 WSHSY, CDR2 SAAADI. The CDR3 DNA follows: TGCGCCAGCAGTCCTTACCAGCGACAGGGGACCCCCTCACCCCTCCACTTT. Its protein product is CASSPYQRQGTPSPLHF.

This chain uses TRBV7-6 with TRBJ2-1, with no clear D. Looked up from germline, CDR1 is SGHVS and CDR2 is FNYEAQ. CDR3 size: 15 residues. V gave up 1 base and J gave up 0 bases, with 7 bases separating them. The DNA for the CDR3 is TGTGCCAGCAGCTTAGAACAGATCTCCTACAATGAGCAGTTCTTC. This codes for CASSLEQISYNEQFF.

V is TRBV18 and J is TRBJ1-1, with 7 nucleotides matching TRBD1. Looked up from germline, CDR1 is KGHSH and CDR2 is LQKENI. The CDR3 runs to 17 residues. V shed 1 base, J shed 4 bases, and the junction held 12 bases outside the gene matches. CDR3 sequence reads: CASSPLRTGSLGTEAFF. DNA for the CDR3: TGTGCCAGCTCACCACTCCGGACAGGCTCCCTGGGCACTGAAGCTTTCTTT.

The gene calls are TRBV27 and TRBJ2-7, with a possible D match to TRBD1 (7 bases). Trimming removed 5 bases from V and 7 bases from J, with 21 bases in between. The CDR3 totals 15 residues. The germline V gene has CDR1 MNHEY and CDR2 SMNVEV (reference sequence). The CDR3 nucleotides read TGTGCCAGCAGTATAATGGGGACAGTGGCGGGGGAGCAGTACTTC. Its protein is CASSIMGTVAGEQYF.

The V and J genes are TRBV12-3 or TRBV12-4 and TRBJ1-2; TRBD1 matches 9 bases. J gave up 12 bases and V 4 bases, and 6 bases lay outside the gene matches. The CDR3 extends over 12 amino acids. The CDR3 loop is CASSSGQGRNTF. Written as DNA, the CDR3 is TGTGCCAGCAGTTCCGGACAGGGGCGGAACACCTTC.

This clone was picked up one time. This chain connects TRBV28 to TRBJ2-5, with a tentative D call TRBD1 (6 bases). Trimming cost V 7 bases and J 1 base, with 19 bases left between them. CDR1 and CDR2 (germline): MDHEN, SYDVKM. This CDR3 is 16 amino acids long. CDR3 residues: CASTRSADRPQETQYF. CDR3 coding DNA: TGTGCCAGCACTAGGTCGGCAGACAGGCCCCAAGAGACCCAGTACTTC.

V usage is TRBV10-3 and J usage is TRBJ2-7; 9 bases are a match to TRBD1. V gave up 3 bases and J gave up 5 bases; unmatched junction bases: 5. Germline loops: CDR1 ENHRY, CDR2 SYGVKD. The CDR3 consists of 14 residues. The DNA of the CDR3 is TGTGCCATCAGTGATTCAGGACAGGGGAACGAGCAGTACTTC. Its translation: CAISDSGQGNEQYF.

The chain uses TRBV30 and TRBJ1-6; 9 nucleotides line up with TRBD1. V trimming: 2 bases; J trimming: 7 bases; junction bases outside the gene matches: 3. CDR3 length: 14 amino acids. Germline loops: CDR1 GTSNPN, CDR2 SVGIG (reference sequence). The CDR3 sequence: CAWSRTGVNSPLHF. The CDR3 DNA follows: TGTGCCTGGAGTCGGACAGGGGTGAATTCACCCCTCCACTTT.

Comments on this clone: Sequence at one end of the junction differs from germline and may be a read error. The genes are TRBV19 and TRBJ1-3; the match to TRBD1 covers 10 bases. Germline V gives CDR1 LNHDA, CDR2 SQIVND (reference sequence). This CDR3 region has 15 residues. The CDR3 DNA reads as TGCCCCACCGGGACAGGGGCATTCTCTGGAAACACCATATATTTT. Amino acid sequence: CPTGTGAFSGNTIYF.

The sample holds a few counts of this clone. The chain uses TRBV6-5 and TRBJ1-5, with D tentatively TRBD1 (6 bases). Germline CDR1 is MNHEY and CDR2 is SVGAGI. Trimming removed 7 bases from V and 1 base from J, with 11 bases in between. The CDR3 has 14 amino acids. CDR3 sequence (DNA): TGTGCCAGCAACCCTACAGGGAGCAATCAGCCCCAGCATTTT. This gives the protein CASNPTGSNQPQHF.

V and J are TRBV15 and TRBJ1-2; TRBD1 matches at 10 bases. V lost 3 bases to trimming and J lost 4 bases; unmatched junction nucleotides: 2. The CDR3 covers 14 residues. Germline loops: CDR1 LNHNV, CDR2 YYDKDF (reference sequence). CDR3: CATSRDRGSYGYTF. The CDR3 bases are TGTGCCACCAGCAGGGACAGGGGGAGCTATGGCTACACCTTC.

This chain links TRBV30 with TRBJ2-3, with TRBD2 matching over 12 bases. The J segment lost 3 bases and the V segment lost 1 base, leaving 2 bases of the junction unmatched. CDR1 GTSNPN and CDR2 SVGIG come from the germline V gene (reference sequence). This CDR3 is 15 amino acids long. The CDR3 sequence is CAWSGLAGATDTQYF. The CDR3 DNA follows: TGTGCCTGGAGTGGACTAGCGGGGGCTACAGATACGCAGTATTTT.

In DNA form, the CDR3 reads TGTGCCAGCAGCGTACAGGGGTTTTCGGGAAACACCATATATTTT. Translation: CASSVQGFSGNTIYF. This chain links TRBV9 with TRBJ1-3, with a possible D match to TRBD1 (6 bases). Trimming left V 1 base short and J 4 bases short, with 12 bases between. Germline CDR1 and CDR2: SGDLS and YYNGEE. This CDR3 is built from 15 residues.

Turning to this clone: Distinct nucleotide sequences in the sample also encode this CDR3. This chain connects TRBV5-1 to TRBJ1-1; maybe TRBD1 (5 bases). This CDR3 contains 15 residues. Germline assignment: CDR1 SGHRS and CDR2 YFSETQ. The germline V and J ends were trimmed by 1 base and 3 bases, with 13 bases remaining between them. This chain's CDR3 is CASSLRAGMDTEAFF. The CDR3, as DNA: TGCGCCAGCAGCTTGAGAGCAGGGATGGACACTGAAGCTTTCTTT. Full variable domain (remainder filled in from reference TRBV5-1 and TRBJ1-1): KAGVTQTPRYLIKTRGQQVTLSCSPISGHRSVSWYQQTPGQGLQFLFEYFSETQRNKGNFPGRFSGRQFSNSRSEMNVSTLELGDSALYLCASSLRAGMDTEAFFGQGTRLTVV.

The CDR3 DNA reads TGCGCCAGCAGTGAGTCGATTATCGGTTCACCCCTCCACTTT. Encoded protein: CASSESIIGSPLHF. The genes are TRBV10-2 and TRBJ1-6, with no clear D. V was pared by 0 bases and J by 9 bases, with 9 bases between. Germline V gene data show CDR1 as WSHSY and CDR2 as SAAADI. The CDR3 is 14 residues long.

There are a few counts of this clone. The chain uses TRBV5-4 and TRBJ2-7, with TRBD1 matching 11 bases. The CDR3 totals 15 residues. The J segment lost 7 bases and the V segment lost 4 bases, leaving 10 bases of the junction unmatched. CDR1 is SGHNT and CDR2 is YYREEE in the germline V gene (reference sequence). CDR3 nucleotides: TGTGCCAGCAGCATTCCGGGACAGGGGGAGAGGGAGCAGTACTTC. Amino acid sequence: CASSIPGQGEREQYF.

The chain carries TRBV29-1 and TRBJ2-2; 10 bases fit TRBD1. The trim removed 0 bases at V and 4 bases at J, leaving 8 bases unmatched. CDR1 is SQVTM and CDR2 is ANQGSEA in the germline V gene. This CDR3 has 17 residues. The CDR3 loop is CSVEDRQGAPGTGELFF. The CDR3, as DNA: TGCAGCGTTGAAGACCGACAGGGGGCGCCGGGCACCGGGGAGCTGTTTTTT.

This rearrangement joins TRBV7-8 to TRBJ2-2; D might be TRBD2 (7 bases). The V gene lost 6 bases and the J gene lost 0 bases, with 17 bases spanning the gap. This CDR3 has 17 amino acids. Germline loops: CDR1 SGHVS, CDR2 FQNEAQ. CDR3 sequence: CASRPGAGEANTGELFF. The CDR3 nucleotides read TGTGCCAGCAGACCAGGGGCGGGGGAGGCGAACACCGGGGAGCTGTTTTTT.